The next 7 T cell receptor beta chains were all read from a single sample in a study of cytomegalovirus exposure and HLA in healthy donors. The PCR had 60 Vbeta and 13 Jbeta primers. Sequencing was performed with immunoSEQ multiplex PCR; in TCRdb, only in-frame clones are kept and a portion is missing. There are under 200,000 clones in the sample; roughly 77% occur only once, and about 4.9% lies in the top ten. The sample taken for sequencing was PBMCs. The receptors come from a male donor in good health and CMV-seronegative.

The chain joins TRBV30 to TRBJ2-4; D perhaps matches TRBD2 (6 bases). Per the germline V gene, CDR1 is GTSNPN and CDR2 is SVGIG (reference sequence). The length of the CDR3 is 14 residues. V lost 4 bases and J 0 bases, leaving 10 bases between the germline ends. This CDR3 reads CAWMGGLAKNIQYF. As DNA, the CDR3 is TGTGCCTGGATGGGGGGTCTAGCCAAAAACATTCAGTACTTC.

The chain employs TRBV21-1 and TRBJ2-1; TRBD2 reflects the table's D call only, with no check against the DNA. TRBV21-1 is an annotated pseudogene. The CDR3 extends over 15 amino acids. The CDR3 region has the DNA TGTGCCAGCAGCAAAACCGATACCCTACGCAATGAGCAGTTCTTC. Translated: CASSKTDTLRNEQFF.

The V gene is TRBV2, the J gene TRBJ1-2; 8 nucleotides match TRBD1. Germline lookup yields CDR1 SNHLY and CDR2 FYNNEI. CDR3 size: 14 residues. V dropped 5 bases and J dropped 2; count of bases not matched to a gene: 4. The CDR3: CASSRDRTNYGYTF. The CDR3, as DNA: TGTGCCAGCAGTCGGGACAGGACCAACTATGGCTACACCTTC.

V and J are TRBV7-9 and TRBJ2-2; no firm D call. Germline CDR1 is SEHNR and CDR2 is FQNEAQ (reference sequence). The CDR3 contains 12 residues. Trimming took 11 bases from V and 4 from J, leaving 11 bases between them. CDR3 nucleotide sequence: TGTGCCCTCGACGGGTTCACCGGGGAGCTGTTTTTT. Its protein product is CALDGFTGELFF.

This clone was observed a handful of times. This sequence joins TRBV5-6 and TRBJ2-3, with unresolved D. Per the germline V gene, CDR1 is SGHDT and CDR2 is YYEEEE. This CDR3 is built from 13 residues. The V end lost 3 bases, the J end lost 6 bases, and 11 bases lay between the germline ends. CDR3 bases: TGTGCCAGCAGCTCCATGGTGGAGGATACGCAGTATTTT. Protein sequence: CASSSMVEDTQYF. Complete variable domain (other parts from reference TRBV5-6 and TRBJ2-3): DAGVTQSPTHLIKTRGQQVTLRCSPKSGHDTVSWYQQALGQGPQFIFQYYEEEERQRGNFPDRFSGHQFPNYSSELNVNALLLGDSALYLCASSSMVEDTQYFGPGTRLTVL.

The chain links TRBV9 to TRBJ2-2, with 7 positions matching TRBD1. The ends lost 5 bases at V and 7 bases at J; junction bases unmatched: 11. This CDR3 contains 15 residues. CDR1 and CDR2 (germline): SGDLS, YYNGEE. The CDR3 protein is CASSRQGSGDGELFF. As DNA, the CDR3 is TGTGCCAGCAGTAGACAGGGTAGTGGGGACGGGGAGCTGTTTTTT.

The chain has TRBV9 and TRBJ1-1, with TRBD1 matching over 9 bases. This CDR3 contains 15 residues. After removal of 0 bases from V and 5 bases from J, the junction contained 5 bases not matched to a gene. Germline CDR1 SGDLS, CDR2 YYNGEE. CDR3 nucleotides: TGTGCCAGCAGCGTAGCCCGGGACAGGGAAACTGAAGCTTTCTTT. Translated: CASSVARDRETEAFF.